This T cell receptor (beta chain) comes out of a study of cytomegalovirus exposure and HLA in healthy donors. Study-wide points: Among the most significant clusters, several appeared linked to common viral pathogens in a later analysis. TCR beta chains numbering about 160 were designated cytomegalovirus-associated.

Vbeta (60) and Jbeta (13) primers were used in the PCR. The table came from immunoSEQ multiplex PCR; TCRdb's copy has only in-frame clones and leaves some out. The table includes around 94,000 clones, around 79% detected once. Regarding this clone: Antigen unknown.

The sequenced material came from PBMCs. The receptor was isolated from a woman aged 35 to 49 in good health and CMV-seronegative.

The CDR3 protein is CASSDQEGRETQYF. The CDR3 bases are TGCGCCAGCAGTGACCAGGAGGGGCGGGAGACCCAGTACTTC. The chain employs TRBV10-1 and TRBJ2-5; possibly TRBD2 for D (6 bases). CDR3 length: 14 amino acids. Trimming removed 3 bases from V and 5 bases from J, with 13 bases in between. Germline V gene data show CDR1 as WNHNN and CDR2 as SYGVQD (reference sequence).